This record looks at one T cell receptor beta chain sequence and its context. Its recognized antigen is unknown. One base away there is no much larger clone; base qualities are not given. This sample stems from a study of blood T cell repertoires in COVID-19 (dated by TCRdb to the early 2020s). Broadly, across the study: Samples covering the acute and convalescent phases of COVID-19 were provided by collaborators in the United States, Italy and Spain. The material from the prospective study consisted of cDNA or gDNA derived from T cells, B-cell-depleted T cells, or PBMCs. Subjects who had been exposed to COVID-19, were actively infected with it, or had recovered from it provided the deeply sampled blood TCRbeta repertoires that made up the dataset. The repertoires were made available in a free public database intended to serve as a resource for research on the immune response to SARS-CoV-2. The samples were drawn from the first 160 participants of the ongoing ImmuneRACE study and from 1,254 subjects provided by 6 global collaborators. A de-identified subject ID, COVID-19 status, age in years and sex were almost always included in the sample metadata. Where HLA class I and class II types were available, the types were taken from metadata supplied by the sample provider, not from assay-based typing.

Participants in the prospective study were aged roughly 18 to 100 years, lived in 24 United States geographic areas, and enrolled through a virtual design. In the prospective study, participants were assigned to cohorts based on the clinical history participants reported in a screening survey and a study questionnaire. A participant counted as exposed if, within 2 weeks of entering the study, that participant had been in contact with someone who had a PCR-confirmed or clinician-diagnosed COVID-19 case. In the prospective study, whole blood, serum and a nasopharyngeal or oropharyngeal swab were collected from each participant by mobile phlebotomists. Participants in the prospective study had the option to provide additional blood draws and questionnaires over a roughly 2-month period. Before DNA extraction, blood samples from the prospective study were shipped at room temperature or frozen. TCRbeta CDR3 regions were amplified from genomic DNA by means of the immunoSEQ Assay, a bias-controlled multiplex PCR. On the study's bioinformatics: The number of nucleated cells in each sample was estimated by amplification of reference gene primers within the assay. To quantify the absolute abundance of each unique TCRbeta CDR3 rearrangement, sequence reads were collapsed and filtered. For each sample, productive Simpson clonality was calculated as the square root of Simpson's diversity index over productive rearrangements. TCRdb re-hosts the immuneACCESS table, in-frame sequences only. Its copies lack some clones; in the studies checked, an unresolved V gene accounts for under half of them, and the cause for the rest is not known. V, J and clone size were drawn from that table, and D and trimming were deduced from the DNA. The sample profile shows 250,000 or so clones; over 80% of them were found once. The ten largest clones capture about 3.4% of the sample.

What the study reported, not specific to this receptor: The amount of clinical and demographic metadata varied by source and participant and was provided uncurated.

The CDR3, cysteine through phenylalanine, is 16 amino acids long. Only the CDR3 DNA stays, 48 bases, in frame from base 1. V is trimmed back by 1 base and J by 9 bases, and the junction contains 10 bases that no gene match accounts for. From a lookup of the germline V gene (reference sequence), CDR1 and CDR2 are SEHNR and FQNEAQ. The chain is made from TRBV7-9 and TRBJ2-1, with 9 bases aligning to TRBD1. The clonotype was recovered from a middle-aged woman who had been exposed to COVID-19. The sequencing sample was made of PBMCs or T cells enriched from blood (not recorded which). DNA sequence: TGTGCCAGCAGCTTAGAACCGGGACAGGGCTATGGTGAGCAGTTCTTC. The translation is CASSLEPGQGYGEQFF.